A selection of T cell receptor beta chains follows, all from one sample in a study of cytomegalovirus exposure and HLA in healthy donors. Using immunoSEQ multiplex PCR, the repertoire was profiled, and TCRdb retains in-frame clones only, with some absent. The sample includes tens of thousands of clones, around 95% of them seen just once. Source material: PBMCs. Source of these receptors: a woman under 30 in good health and CMV-seropositive. Both conserved end residues are trimmed from each CDR3.

v_call cdr3_length cdr3_aa
TRBV28 12 ASSQYRGTYEQY
TRBV7-8 13 ASSLAGEMSNEQF
TRBV5-6 13 ASSLRGGMDQPQH
TRBV4-3 11 ASSQEKGGGYT
TRBV25-1 14 ASRAPTSGGANEQF
TRBV29-1 13 SVALGQGATDTQY
TRBV28 13 ASSPRDRAGTEAF
TRBV28 13 ASSLPGQGGTEAF
TRBV7-8 14 ASSLFSSGGANTQY
TRBV7-9 9 ASSFLNTQY
TRBV7-9 14 ASSLFGGGENTEAF
TRBV28 14 ASRTYRGGAHNEQF
TRBV10-2 14 ASSEPAGAHTDTQY
TRBV28 12 ASSFGTTNEKLF
TRBV7-2 14 ASSLAPVLLVTEAF
TRBV6-5 11 ASTIRDTYGYT
TRBV5-1 15 ASSTGLAGLIRGTQY
TRBV7-2 13 ASSPNTGIGEKLF
TRBV7-8 13 ASSPWTGGAGELF
TRBV5-1 13 ASSFSAPVDNEQF
TRBV29-1 12 SVALAGVTGELF
TRBV7-9 12 ASSLVVLNYGYT
TRBV9 11 ASSAGTDDGYT
TRBV7-9 15 ASSLLGTVVKNTEAF
TRBV4-1 13 ASSRPGQGKGEAF
TRBV20-1 8 SATDRGQY
TRBV5-1 10 ASSISGYEQY
TRBV7-9 12 ASSFSGDLYEQY
TRBV9 12 ASSGTSGTYEQY
TRBV14 13 ASSQRRDRPYGYT
TRBV27 11 ASSLAGNYGYT
TRBV5-6 12 ASSLYGGFGEQF
TRBV2 15 ASSRSWTGAVNYGYT
TRBV7-9 17 ASSLGTGGVSVTNEKLF
TRBV29-1 14 SVVFRGMEGTDTQY
TRBV30 14 ALDFGGRLSYNEQF
TRBV11-2 13 ASCWGQGVFQPQH
TRBV19 16 ASSWDSPLFSGANVLT
TRBV29-1 12 SAATRQRTGELF
TRBV11-2 13 ASSLERGRTYEQY
TRBV29-1 17 SVFHTLPGLESSYNEQF
TRBV2 11 ASSDTGGHGYT
TRBV30 12 AWSPGRGDYEQY
TRBV5-1 12 ASSLTGSNTEAF
TRBV19 14 ASSANRGRGNYEQY
TRBV13 11 ASRRGRSEKLF
TRBV21-1 13 ASSNHPGHFCEQY
TRBV6-4 14 ASSDSAGPNTGELF
TRBV6-6 12 ASSIRDIPEKLF
TRBV7-9 13 ASSLEGSRDTEAF
TRBV19 12 ASSRTAAGNTIY
TRBV30 12 ACDKLQGWGEAF
TRBV7-2 14 ASSALERGGTNEQF
TRBV28 13 ASSFTKGKRDEQY
TRBV4-1 15 ASSQDLRAGGGETQY